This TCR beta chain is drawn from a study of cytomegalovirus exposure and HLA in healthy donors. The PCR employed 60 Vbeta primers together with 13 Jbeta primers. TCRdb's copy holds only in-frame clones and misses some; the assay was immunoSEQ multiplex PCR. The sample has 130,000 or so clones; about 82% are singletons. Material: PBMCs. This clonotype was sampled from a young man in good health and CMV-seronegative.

CDR3 bases: TGTGCCAGCAGTGAATCGAGCGGGGCCCAAGAGACCCAGTACTTC. Its translation is CASSESSGAQETQYF. The chain combines TRBV25-1 with TRBJ2-5, with 7 bases fitting TRBD2. CDR1 is MGHDK, CDR2 SYGVNS, per germline. This CDR3 region has 15 residues. With V trimmed by 1 base and J by 1 base, 3 bases remained unmatched.